The entry below describes one TCR beta chain. Antigen: not known. This sample is drawn from a study of PD-1 blockade in classical Hodgkin lymphoma. Study-wide points: Factors driving the repertoire differences, possibly disease activity or prior therapy, remain undefined.

Noted time point: newly diagnosed, previously untreated cHL patient sample. Clones were read by immunoSEQ multiplex PCR, and TCRdb kept only the in-frame ones, dropping some. Counted here are 20,000 to 25,000 clones, 94% occurring once; the ten biggest clones make up 3% to 5%. The trim removed 3 bases at V and 9 bases at J, leaving 0 bases unmatched. Germline CDR1 is MNHNS and CDR2 is SASEGT. The length of the CDR3 is 14 residues. The sequencing sample was made of peripheral blood mononuclear cells (PBMCs). This sequence was found in a human donor with classical Hodgkin lymphoma. The chain uses TRBV6-1 and TRBJ2-1; 15 bases are a match to TRBD2. CDR3 nucleotides: TGTGCCAGCAGTGAGGGACTAGCGGGGGGTGAGCAGTTCTTC. This gives the protein CASSEGLAGGEQFF.